The entry below gives a single T cell receptor (beta chain) sequence along with its context. Its antigen is still unknown. Clones were read by immunoSEQ multiplex PCR, and TCRdb kept only the in-frame ones, dropping some. The table includes about 45,000 clones, roughly four fifths detected once. This record belongs to a study of radiotherapy plus CTLA-4 blockade in lung cancer. Study overall: With roughly 28% of patients having disease control, objective responses were seen in about 17%. Study-wide results and caveats: Expansion of tumor-derived TCR clones was observed in blood after radiotherapy plus ipilimumab.

The CDR3 is made up of 15 amino acids. V lost 6 bases, J lost 2 bases, and 6 bases stayed unmatched. CDR1 is MDHEN, CDR2 SYDVKM, per germline. J is TRBJ1-5 and V is TRBV28; 8 positions match TRBD1. The source is a human donor with non-small cell lung cancer who had stable disease on radiotherapy plus ipilimumab. The sequenced sample was peripheral blood, obtained from a patient treated with radiotherapy plus ipilimumab. The CDR3: CASRTPGQGNQPQHF. CDR3 sequence (DNA): TGTGCCAGCAGAACCCCGGGACAGGGCAATCAGCCCCAGCATTTT.